Listed below are T cell receptor beta chains from one sample, sequenced in a study of blood T cell repertoires in COVID-19. Here immunoSEQ multiplex PCR was the method, and the copy in TCRdb shows in-frame clones only, minus some. The sample contains around 60,000 clones, approximately 87% of which appear only once. The sample was peripheral blood. The source is a human donor in a cohort sampled during active COVID-19. Both conserved end residues are part of each CDR3. The D gene is left open where the match is weak. Where a row states a size, it is once, few, many or the class of an expanded clone; other rows omit it.

size | J | D | V | DNA | CDR3
NA | TRBJ2-7 | TRBD1 | TRBV3-1/TRBV3-2 | TGTGCCAGCAGCCCCGCCCCCGACAGGGTCTACGAGCAGTACTTC | CASSPAPDRVYEQYF
NA | TRBJ1-5 | NA | TRBV9 | TGTGCCAGCAGCGTAGACGGGGGCAATCAGCCCCAGCATTTT | CASSVDGGNQPQHF
NA | TRBJ2-5 | TRBD2 | TRBV27 | TGTGCCAGCAGTCTAGCGGGAAGTCAAGAGACCCAGTACTTC | CASSLAGSQETQYF
NA | TRBJ2-7 | NA | TRBV19 | TGTGCCAGTAGTTTGACAGATTCCTACGAGCAGTACTTC | CASSLTDSYEQYF
NA | TRBJ1-2 | TRBD1 | TRBV7-2 | TGTGCCAGCAGCATCCGGGGGACAGGGGATAACTATGGCTACACCTTC | CASSIRGTGDNYGYTF
once | TRBJ1-1 | NA | TRBV4-3 | TGCGCCAGCAGCCAGTGGCGGGGGGACACTGAAGCTTTCTTT | CASSQWRGDTEAFF
NA | TRBJ1-2 | NA | TRBV19 | TGTGCCAGTAGTATCTCACCTATCTATGGCTACACCTTC | CASSISPIYGYTF
NA | TRBJ1-6 | NA | TRBV9 | TGTGCCAGCAGCGTAGCAGCAGGGGATAATTCACCCCTCCACTTT | CASSVAAGDNSPLHF
NA | TRBJ2-1 | TRBD2 | TRBV15 | TGTGCCACCAGCAGTCTAAAATTACTAGCGGGGGGGTACAATGAGCAGTTCTTC | CATSSLKLLAGGYNEQFF
NA | TRBJ2-7 | NA | TRBV4-3 | TGCGCCAGCAGCCAAGATTGGCCAGGGCTCTCCTACGAGCAGTACTTC | CASSQDWPGLSYEQYF
once | TRBJ2-7 | NA | TRBV13 | TGTGCCAGCAGCCCCGACCCGCGGCAGGAGCAGTACTTC | CASSPDPRQEQYF
NA | TRBJ2-7 | TRBD2 | TRBV11-2 | TGTGCCAGCAGCTTAGTGGCTAGCGGCTACGAGCAGTACTTC | CASSLVASGYEQYF
NA | TRBJ1-1 | NA | TRBV5-8 | TGTGCCAGCAGGTGGGGTGCGGGGAACACTGAAGCTTTCTTT | CASRWGAGNTEAFF
NA | TRBJ1-1 | NA | TRBV29-1 | TGCAGCGTTCCAGGGTTCTTATTGAACACTGAAGCTTTCTTT | CSVPGFLLNTEAFF
medium-sized | TRBJ1-2 | NA | TRBV11-3 | TGTGCCAGCAGCTTAGAGGAGGAGGGCCGCCCTAACTATGGCTACACCTTC | CASSLEEEGRPNYGYTF
NA | TRBJ2-1 | NA | TRBV6-5 | TGTGCCAGCAGTTTCACCGGGGGTCTATACAATGAGCAGTTCTTC | CASSFTGGLYNEQFF
NA | TRBJ2-1 | TRBD2 | TRBV6-2/TRBV6-3 | TGTGCCAGCAGTTACATCCCCCCGTATGAGACTAGCGTGAATGAGCAGTTCTTC | CASSYIPPYETSVNEQFF
NA | TRBJ2-5 | NA | TRBV6-5 | TGTGCCAGCAGTTACTCGATCTCCAGGGCAGAAGAGACCCAGTACTTC | CASSYSISRAEETQYF
NA | TRBJ2-3 | NA | TRBV9 | TGTGCCAGCAGCGTAGTTCCTAGCACAGATACGCAGTATTTT | CASSVVPSTDTQYF
once | TRBJ2-1 | NA | TRBV6-2/TRBV6-3 | TGTGCCAGCAGTTGGGGGGAGGTTGAGCAGTTCTTC | CASSWGEVEQFF
NA | TRBJ1-5 | NA | TRBV6-5 | TGTGCCAGCAGTTACTCGGGGGGTGAGCCCCAGCATTTT | CASSYSGGEPQHF
once | TRBJ1-6 | NA | TRBV9 | TGTGCCAGCAATAATCCCGGACTGGCGGCTAATTCACCCCTCCACTTT | CASNNPGLAANSPLHF
NA | TRBJ2-5 | TRBD1 | TRBV7-2 | TGTGCCAGCAGCCCCGACAGGGGAGAGACCCAGTACTTC | CASSPDRGETQYF
NA | TRBJ1-5 | NA | TRBV5-5 | TGTGCCAGCAGCTTGGGGGAGATCCAGCCCCAGCATTTT | CASSLGEIQPQHF
NA | TRBJ2-3 | TRBD2 | TRBV18 | TGTGCCAGCTCCCCTTATTCTATAGCGGGGGAAGTCACAGATACGCAGTATTTT | CASSPYSIAGEVTDTQYF
NA | TRBJ2-6 | NA | TRBV5-1 | TGCGCCAGCAAGGGGGACTCTGGGGCCAACGTCCTGACTTTC | CASKGDSGANVLTF
NA | TRBJ2-7 | NA | TRBV6-5 | TGTGCCAGCACCCAGGCAGGTGCCTACGAGCAGTACTTC | CASTQAGAYEQYF
NA | TRBJ1-1 | NA | TRBV27 | TGTGCCAGCAGTTTATTTCCAGGCATGAACACTGAAGCTTTCTTT | CASSLFPGMNTEAFF
NA | TRBJ2-2 | NA | TRBV11-1 | TGTGCCAGCAGCGCAGACTACTCCGGGGAGCTGTTTTTT | CASSADYSGELFF
NA | TRBJ1-5 | NA | TRBV18 | TGTGCCAGCTCAGAAACTCATAGCAATCAGCCCCAGCATTTT | CASSETHSNQPQHF
once | TRBJ2-1 | TRBD2 | TRBV24-1 | TGTGCCACCATGGCTAGCGGCTCCTACAATGAGCAGTTCTTC | CATMASGSYNEQFF
NA | TRBJ1-2 | NA | TRBV5-5 | TGTGCCAGCAGCTTGGTCGGGGTGGGCTATGGCTACACCTTC | CASSLVGVGYGYTF